This T cell receptor beta chain appears in the sequencing data of a study of patients and donors after allogeneic stem cell transplantation. TCRdb called the RT-PCR reads again in MiXCR, with one record for every CDR3 protein. Of approximately 430,000 distinct CDR3 sequences in the sample, around 15% are singletons; the top ten hold less than 9.5%. The germline V gene has CDR1 ENHRY and CDR2 SYGVKD. This CDR3 is built from 14 residues. Trimming cost V 5 bases and J 4 bases; bases outside gene matches: 2. This sequence joins TRBV10-3 and TRBJ2-3, with 11 bases matching TRBD2. The TCR was taken from a human donor who was either an allogeneic HSCT recipient or a stem cell or donor lymphocyte infusion donor (not recorded which). It is not recorded whose cells these are; they may come from a transplant donor. Sequenced material: blood, either unsorted or a sorted T cell fraction (not recorded which). CDR3 sequence reads: CAISPGLAADTQYF. In DNA form, the CDR3 reads TGTGCCATCAGTCCGGGACTAGCGGCAGATACGCAGTATTTT.